This T cell receptor beta chain was sequenced during a study of a mutant IDH1 vaccine in newly diagnosed glioma. On the study more broadly: Once 4-6 weeks had passed after radiotherapy alone, vaccination started, or it started with temozolomide cycles.

Generated by immunoSEQ multiplex PCR, the TCRdb table keeps only in-frame clones and is missing some. The sample comprises about 22,000 clones, just under 90% of which are singletons, and 4.5% to 6% rests with the top ten. Notes on this clone: Its antigen is still unknown.

Sample time point: week 11, during vaccination. All doses held 300 ug of mutant IDH1 20-mer peptide, with topical imiquimod. V lost 3 bases and J 11 bases, leaving 19 bases between the germline ends. Germline V gene lookup returns CDR1 LGHNA and CDR2 YSLEER. This CDR3 spans 14 amino acids. The TCR originated in a middle-aged woman with glioma. The genes are TRBV4-3 and TRBJ1-1; D might be TRBD1 (5 bases). The starting material was PBMCs, obtained from a glioma patient whose treatment included an IDH1 peptide vaccine. CDR3 nucleotides: TGCGCCAGCAGCCACATAGGGACGTCCACCGGCGCTTTCTTT. Its translation: CASSHIGTSTGAFF.